The sample holds a few counts of the clone carrying this TCR beta chain. What it binds is not known. Naive CD8 populations comprised CD45RO-negative cells positively selected for CCR7, excluding terminally differentiated effector memory CD45RA+ cells. Deep was the level used in running the assay. Sorted-subset replicate PCRs used about 180 ng DNA, around 31,000 T cell genomes. Measured with immunoSEQ multiplex PCR; TCRdb has only the in-frame clones, and not every one. The table lists approximately 810,000 clones, around 92% of them singletons. CDR3 size: 13 residues. From germline, CDR1 is WSHSY and CDR2 SAAADI. V lost 6 bases, J lost 3 bases, and 11 bases lay in between. This record belongs to a study of shared clonotypes between healthy human individuals. The study's findings and limits: It was the few donors that limited the genetic and exposure-history diversity represented. Of the naive CD4 clonotypes, around 4.9% were shared across a handful of donors.

This chain uses TRBV10-2 with TRBJ1-1, with D perhaps TRBD1 (5 bases). The receptor was derived from a man aged 25 to 40 in good health. Material for sequencing was naive CD8+ T cells sorted from blood. Here the CDR3 reads CASRPQEYTEAFF. For the CDR3, the DNA is TGCGCCAGCAGACCACAGGAGTACACTGAAGCTTTCTTT.